One and the same sample provided the 17 T cell receptor beta chains below, sequenced in a study of T-cell reconstitution after alpha-beta-depleted transplantation in children. A TCRbeta library incorporating unique molecular identifiers was prepared. TCRdb ran MiXCR on the PCR reads and lists one entry per CDR3 protein. This sample has some 350,000 distinct CDR3 sequences, with roughly 16% found just once. Sequencing was performed on PBMCs, mostly from graft donor cells, taken 360 days after TCRalphabeta/CD19-depleted stem cell transplant. The receptors come from a male patient aged 2-10 years who had a stem cell transplant for acute lymphoblastic leukemia, so the T cells may come from the graft donor.

The rearrangement uses TRBV4-2 and TRBJ2-3; 10 nucleotides match TRBD2. CDR3 length equals 16 residues. J gave up 2 bases and V 2 bases, and 4 bases lay outside the gene matches. Germline assignment: CDR1 LGHNA and CDR2 YNFKEQ. The CDR3: CASSQSGTSDTDTQYF. CDR3 DNA: TGTGCCAGCAGCCAATCCGGGACTAGCGACACAGATACGCAGTATTTT.

This clonotype was seen a few times. V is TRBV6-2 or TRBV6-3 and J is TRBJ1-2, with unresolved D. Germline CDR1 is MNHEY and CDR2 is SVGEGT. CDR3 size: 14 residues. Trimming removed 0 bases at V and 4 bases at J, with 9 bases between. Here the CDR3 DNA reads TGTGCCAGCAGTTACTCCACCGGGGTCTATGGCTACACCTTC. The encoded protein is CASSYSTGVYGYTF.

This clonotype appeared a few times. This sequence joins TRBV7-2 and TRBJ1-2; D possibly corresponds to TRBD1 (5 bases). The germline CDR1 and CDR2 sequences are SGHTA and FQGNSA. The V gene lost 4 bases and the J gene lost 0 bases, with 9 bases spanning the gap. The length of the CDR3 is 14 residues. The CDR3 reads CASSYRTANYGYTF. Written as DNA, the CDR3 is TGTGCCAGCAGCTACAGGACGGCTAACTATGGCTACACCTTC.

This clonotype showed up just a few times. The chain combines TRBV4-1 with TRBJ2-2; 14 bases agree with TRBD2. J lost 8 bases, V lost 1 base, and 9 bases had no gene match. The CDR3 covers 18 residues. Germline-derived CDR1 and CDR2 are MGHRA and YSYEKL. DNA for the CDR3: TGCGCCAGCAGCCAAGGTCCGGGACTAGCGGGAGCGATGGGGGAGCTGTTTTTT. Translated: CASSQGPGLAGAMGELFF.

V gene TRBV20-1 combines with J gene TRBJ2-5, with a tentative D call TRBD2 (6 bases). Germline CDR1 reads DFQATT; CDR2 reads SNEGSKA (reference sequence). V lost 2 bases, J lost 5 bases, and 24 bases lay in between. This CDR3 is built from 17 residues. CDR3 in amino acids: CSARHQPPGRGLETQYF. The CDR3 DNA follows: TGCAGTGCTAGACATCAGCCTCCCGGGAGAGGGTTGGAGACCCAGTACTTC.

Concerning this clonotype: As the CDR3 is not closed by the conserved phenylalanine or tryptophan, this likely results from a read error. The chain couples TRBV29-1 to TRBJ1-2; a weak D match, TRBD1 (6 bases). Germline V gene sequence: CDR1 SQVTM, CDR2 ANQGSEA. The CDR3 covers 14 residues. V was shortened by 6 bases and J by 5 bases, with 19 bases between the two germline ends. CDR3 sequence reads: CSVLKTGFGYGYTL. For the CDR3, the DNA is TGCAGCGTCCTTAAAACAGGGTTTGGTTATGGCTACACCTTG.

V is TRBV4-3 and J is TRBJ2-5; a weak D match, TRBD2 (5 bases). Trimming removed 1 base at V and 1 base at J, with 10 bases between. The CDR3 loop spans 15 amino acids. Germline assignment: CDR1 LGHNA and CDR2 YSLEER. Here the CDR3 reads CASSQGNGIQETQYF. CDR3 bases: TGCGCCAGCAGCCAAGGAAACGGGATCCAAGAGACCCAGTACTTC.

V usage is TRBV29-1 and J usage is TRBJ2-3, with D possibly called TRBD1 or TRBD2 (5 bases each). CDR1 is SQVTM and CDR2 is ANQGSEA in the germline V gene. The V end lost 4 bases, the J end lost 0 bases, and 11 bases lay between the germline ends. This CDR3 is 14 amino acids long. The CDR3 is CSVGGTDSTDTQYF. DNA of the CDR3: TGCAGCGTTGGGGGGACGGACAGCACAGATACGCAGTATTTT.

The chain couples TRBV3-1 to TRBJ2-3; perhaps TRBD2 as D (6 bases). Germline V gene data show CDR1 as LGHDT and CDR2 as YNNKEL (reference sequence). This CDR3 is 12 amino acids long. V lost 8 bases to trimming and J lost 3 bases, with 9 bases between them. This CDR3 reads CASGGDTDTQYF. The CDR3 bases are TGTGCCAGCGGAGGGGATACAGATACGCAGTATTTT.

This clonotype was seen more than once but under ten times. The genes are TRBV7-2 and TRBJ2-2; possible D gene TRBD2, 6 bases. Germline V gene lookup returns CDR1 SGHTA and CDR2 FQGNSA. This CDR3 has 14 residues. V was clipped by 2 bases and J by 3 bases, with 7 bases between them. This chain's CDR3 is CASSLLADTGELFF. The CDR3 nucleotides are TGTGCCAGCAGCTTATTAGCGGACACCGGGGAGCTGTTTTTT.

This clonotype was observed a few times. The chain is built from TRBV29-1 and TRBJ2-1; 7 positions agree with TRBD1. Germline CDR1 reads SQVTM; CDR2 reads ANQGSEA. The V and J ends lost 6 bases and 0 bases, in that order; junction bases with no gene match: 20. The CDR3 loop spans 19 amino acids. This CDR3 is CSVWGQQGRSFPSYNEQFF. CDR3 DNA sequence: TGCAGCGTGTGGGGACAGCAGGGCCGTAGTTTCCCCTCCTACAATGAGCAGTTCTTC.

The chain recombines TRBV6-4 with TRBJ2-3; 15 bases are shared with TRBD2. CDR3 length: 19 amino acids. The trim removed 3 bases at V and 2 bases at J, leaving 9 bases unmatched. The germline V gene encodes CDR1 MRHNA and CDR2 SNTAGT. Here the CDR3 reads CASSDSGLAGGLSTDTQYF. The CDR3 DNA is TGTGCCAGCAGTGATTCGGGACTAGCGGGAGGACTCTCCACAGATACGCAGTATTTT.

This clonotype was seen only a few times. DNA of the CDR3: TGTGCCAGCAGTTTAAGGCGGCAGGGGGCGAGGGAAAAACTGTTTTTT. Amino acid sequence: CASSLRRQGAREKLFF. V and J are TRBV12-3 or TRBV12-4 and TRBJ1-4; the match to TRBD1 covers 8 bases. This CDR3 is built from 16 residues. V lost 2 bases and J lost 8; bases outside the gene matches: 10.

This clonotype was seen a handful of times. The chain recombines TRBV29-1 with TRBJ2-3; D is uncertain. The CDR3 totals 12 residues. V lost 3 bases to trimming and J lost 3 bases, with 7 bases between them. CDR1 is SQVTM, CDR2 ANQGSEA, per germline. CDR3 residues: CSVEGWTDTQYF. The DNA of the CDR3 is TGCAGCGTTGAGGGTTGGACAGATACGCAGTATTTT.

This clonotype has a handful of counts. The V and J genes are TRBV6-2 or TRBV6-3 and TRBJ2-1; TRBD2 matches 10 bases. Trimming took 6 bases from V and 4 from J; bases not matched to a gene: 6. The CDR3 sequence is 15 residues long. Germline loops: CDR1 MNHEY, CDR2 SVGEGT. CDR3 bases: TGTGCCAGCAGGAGAGCGGGAGGGCCTTACAATGAGCAGTTCTTC. Its protein product is CASRRAGGPYNEQFF.

The chain links TRBV28 to TRBJ2-5; a possible D gene is TRBD1 (5 bases). Germline values: CDR1 MDHEN, CDR2 SYDVKM. This CDR3 is built from 16 residues. Trimming pared 5 bases from V and 2 bases from J, leaving 18 bases between. CDR3 nucleotides: TGTGCCAGCAGTCCTCAGGGAACCCGCATACAAGAGACCCAGTACTTC. Amino acid sequence: CASSPQGTRIQETQYF.

The chain has TRBV12-3 or TRBV12-4 and TRBJ2-3, with D hard to call. Gene TRBJ1-5 matches the end of the DNA better, so the J call may be wrong. This CDR3 region has 15 residues. CDR3 nucleotides: TGTGCCAGCAGTTTAGCGCCCCTAGCCCCAGATACGCAGCATTTT. Protein sequence: CASSLAPLAPDTQHF.